This paragraph reports one T cell receptor (beta chain). Looked up from germline, CDR1 is LNHDA and CDR2 is SQIVND (reference sequence). The CDR3 contains 16 residues. The sample originates from a study of T cells expressing NK-cell markers. TCRdb re-called the 5' RACE reads; every CDR3 protein appears as one record, without DNA. The repertoire table contains about 260,000 distinct CDR3 sequences. This receptor was taken from a man aged 18 to 30 in good health. The sample consisted of blood T cells: a sorted CD56 or NKG2C T cell subset, CD4+ or CD8+ T cells, or bulk PBMC T cells (not recorded which). This chain uses TRBV19 with TRBJ2-7; there is no DNA to check the TCRdb D call of TRBD1. CDR3 region: CASTPGRQGESYEQYF.